This T cell receptor beta chain was recovered during a study of neoadjuvant anti-PD-1 for oral cavity cancer. Study information: Patients without progression got a fourth dose around day 43.

Assay used: immunoSEQ multiplex PCR; TCRdb lists only in-frame clones, some missing. The table has about 15,000 clones, 55% to 65% seen once; the top ten hold around 2.8%. With respect to this clone: What it binds is not known.

Patients were newly diagnosed with stage II-IVA oral cavity squamous cell carcinoma without prior systemic or radiation treatment. J gave up 3 bases and V 6 bases, and 7 bases lay outside the gene matches. This CDR3 spans 15 amino acids. In germline, CDR1 is MNHEY, CDR2 SVGAGI. Study-wide findings and caveats: Pretreatment Treg/Th17 ratio correlated inversely with post-treatment tumor clonality.

Sequences were derived from PBMCs, sampled before nivolumab (anti-PD-1) treatment. J is TRBJ2-1 and V is TRBV6-5, with 8 nucleotides matching TRBD2. The clonotype was recovered from a person between 35 and 79 years old with oral cavity squamous cell carcinoma. CDR3 nucleotides: TGTGCCAGCAGCGAGGTAGCGGGAAGCTACAATGAGCAGTTCTTC. It yields the protein CASSEVAGSYNEQFF.